Listed below are T cell receptor beta chains from one sample, sequenced in a study of cytomegalovirus exposure and HLA in healthy donors. TCRdb's copy holds only in-frame clones and misses some; the assay was immunoSEQ multiplex PCR. The sample contains 160,000 or so clones, around 80% of which appear only once. The sample taken for sequencing was PBMCs. These receptors were taken from a male donor in good health and CMV-seronegative. Both conserved end residues are part of each CDR3. A D gene is named only where the DNA matches it firmly. Clone size is stated in some rows and not others, as once, few, many or a class when expanded.

j_call d_call v_call clone_size cdr3_aa cdr3_nt
TRBJ1-4 TRBD1 TRBV30 - CAWSVGQGVTNEKLFF TGTGCCTGGAGTGTTGGACAGGGGGTAACTAATGAAAAACTGTTTTTT
TRBJ2-6 - TRBV18 once CASSSSSSGANVLTF TGTGCCAGCTCGTCAAGTAGCTCTGGGGCCAACGTCCTGACTTTC
TRBJ2-7 TRBD1 TRBV28 - CASSPPGQGREQYF TGTGCCAGCAGCCCGCCGGGACAGGGAAGGGAGCAGTACTTC
TRBJ2-3 - TRBV7-2 - CASSLLAGVADTQYF TGTGCCAGCAGCTTATTGGCAGGGGTAGCAGATACGCAGTATTTT
TRBJ1-3 - TRBV6-6 - CASSYSERNTIYF TGTGCCAGCAGTTACTCCGAGCGAAACACCATATATTTT
TRBJ1-4 - TRBV27 - CASGPPGAEEKLFF TGTGCCAGCGGACCCCCAGGGGCGGAGGAAAAACTGTTTTTT
TRBJ2-1 TRBD2 TRBV10-3 once CAIGVLAGDNEQFF TGTGCCATCGGCGTCCTAGCGGGGGACAATGAGCAGTTCTTC
TRBJ2-3 TRBD1 TRBV4-3 - CASSSRTGRPDTQYF TGCGCCAGCAGCTCAAGGACAGGGAGACCAGATACGCAGTATTTT
TRBJ1-1 - TRBV7-9 - CASSEEVNTEAFF TGTGCCAGCAGCGAAGAGGTGAACACTGAAGCTTTCTTT
TRBJ1-4 TRBD1 TRBV28 once CASSGGQSFEKLFF TGTGCCAGCAGTGGGGGACAGTCGTTTGAAAAACTGTTTTTT
TRBJ2-2 TRBD2 TRBV5-1 once CASSSWTSGNTGELFF TGCGCCAGCAGCTCCTGGACTAGCGGGAACACCGGGGAGCTGTTTTTT
TRBJ2-5 - TRBV18 - CASSSGQQETQYF TGTGCCAGCTCATCCGGACAGCAAGAGACCCAGTACTTC
TRBJ2-2 TRBD2 TRBV5-1 - CASSATGGYTGELFF TGCGCCAGCAGCGCTACGGGGGGATACACCGGGGAGCTGTTTTTT
TRBJ2-1 TRBD2 TRBV7-2 few CASRASGSSYNEQFF TGTGCCAGCAGGGCAAGCGGGAGCTCCTACAATGAGCAGTTCTTC
TRBJ2-3 TRBD1 TRBV29-1 - CSVTGTGRNTQYF TGCAGCGTTACCGGGACAGGGCGAAATACGCAGTATTTT
TRBJ2-1 - TRBV6-4 - CASSDLPAASYNEQFF TGTGCCAGCAGTGACCTCCCAGCGGCCTCCTACAATGAGCAGTTCTTC
TRBJ2-6 - TRBV5-1 - CASSLVSSGANVLTF TGCGCCAGCAGCTTGGTTAGCTCTGGGGCCAACGTCCTGACTTTC
TRBJ2-1 TRBD2 TRBV7-9 - CASSIDSGGYNEQFF TGTGCCAGCAGCATCGATAGCGGGGGGTACAATGAGCAGTTCTTC
TRBJ1-2 - TRBV19 - CASSIPAWQSPDGYTF TGTGCCAGTAGTATCCCAGCGTGGCAGAGTCCTGATGGCTACACCTTC
TRBJ1-5 TRBD1 TRBV18 - CASSPRQGDQPQHF TGTGCCAGCTCACCACGACAGGGCGATCAGCCCCAGCATTTT
TRBJ2-5 - TRBV12-5 - CASGLPSGVGTQYF TGTGCTAGTGGTTTGCCAAGCGGCGTGGGGACCCAGTACTTC
TRBJ1-2 TRBD1 TRBV6-6 - CASSGQGSGYTF TGTGCCAGCAGTGGACAGGGGTCGGGCTACACCTTC
TRBJ2-1 TRBD2 TRBV29-1 - CSVDGGLAGYEQFF TGCAGCGTTGACGGGGGACTAGCGGGCTATGAGCAGTTCTTC
TRBJ2-7 TRBD2 TRBV4-1 - CASSQVGSGGDEQYF TGCGCCAGCAGCCAGGTCGGTAGCGGGGGGGACGAGCAGTACTTC
TRBJ2-3 TRBD2 TRBV6-4 - CASSDSSGRADTQYF TGTGCCAGCAGTGACTCTAGCGGGAGGGCAGATACGCAGTATTTT
TRBJ1-1 - TRBV11-2 - CASSYSGVRFRAFF TGTGCCAGCAGCTATTCGGGGGTGAGGTTTAGAGCTTTCTTT
TRBJ1-6 - TRBV5-6 - CASSLGWQGYNSPLHF TGTGCCAGCAGCTTAGGTTGGCAGGGCTATAATTCACCCCTCCACTTT
TRBJ2-7 TRBD2 TRBV4-2 - CASSQDGQGLAGVQYF TGTGCCAGCAGCCAAGACGGCCAGGGACTAGCGGGAGTGCAGTACTTC
TRBJ2-7 - TRBV2 - CASSVGGYEQYF TGCGCCAGCAGCGTCGGGGGTTACGAGCAGTACTTC
TRBJ1-2 - TRBV9 - CASSVERDTNYGYTF TGTGCCAGCAGCGTAGAAAGGGACACTAACTATGGCTACACCTTC
TRBJ2-1 TRBD2 TRBV7-2 - CASSLVLAGDNEQFF TGTGCCAGCAGCTTAGTTCTAGCGGGTGACAATGAGCAGTTCTTC
TRBJ2-3 - TRBV7-6 few CASRPTSRTLDTQYF TGTGCCAGCAGGCCGACTAGTCGTACATTAGATACGCAGTATTTT
TRBJ2-1 TRBD2 TRBV29-1 few CSGSGGAGEQFF TGCAGCGGTAGCGGGGGGGCAGGTGAGCAGTTCTTC
TRBJ2-7 TRBD2 TRBV5-4 - CASSSRAGGSAREQYF TGTGCCAGCAGCTCTAGGGCGGGAGGGTCGGCTCGCGAGCAGTACTTC
TRBJ2-7 - TRBV7-3 - CASSQVLPGISYEQYF TGTGCCAGCAGCCAGGTCCTCCCGGGAATCTCCTACGAGCAGTACTTC
TRBJ2-1 - TRBV29-1 - CSVPLAGWEQFF TGCAGCGTTCCCCTGGCGGGCTGGGAGCAGTTCTTC
TRBJ1-3 TRBD1 TRBV28 - CASRGTGSGNTIYF TGTGCCAGCAGGGGGACAGGGTCTGGAAACACCATATATTTT
TRBJ2-7 - TRBV7-8 - CASSPGVAAYEQYF TGTGCCAGCAGCCCCGGGGTAGCGGCCTACGAGCAGTACTTC
TRBJ2-5 TRBD2 TRBV9 - CASSVGEGGGETQYF TGTGCCAGCAGCGTAGGGGAGGGAGGAGGTGAGACCCAGTACTTC
TRBJ2-2 - TRBV5-1 few CASSLDTGNTGELFF TGCGCCAGCAGCTTGGATACGGGAAACACCGGGGAGCTGTTTTTT